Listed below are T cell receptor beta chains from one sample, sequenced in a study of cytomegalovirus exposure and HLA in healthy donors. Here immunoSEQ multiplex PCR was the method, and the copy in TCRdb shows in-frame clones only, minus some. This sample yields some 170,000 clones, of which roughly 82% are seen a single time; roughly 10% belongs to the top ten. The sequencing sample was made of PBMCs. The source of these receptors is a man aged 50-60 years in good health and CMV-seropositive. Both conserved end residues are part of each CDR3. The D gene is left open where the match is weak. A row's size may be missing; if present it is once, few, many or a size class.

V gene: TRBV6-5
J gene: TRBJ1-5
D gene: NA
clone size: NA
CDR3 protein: CASRTNRGQPQHF
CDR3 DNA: TGTGCCAGCAGGACAAACCGGGGTCAGCCCCAGCATTTT

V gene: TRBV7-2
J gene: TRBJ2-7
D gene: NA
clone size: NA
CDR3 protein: CASRSGRVHEQYF
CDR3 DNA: TGTGCCAGCAGATCCGGCAGGGTCCACGAGCAGTACTTC

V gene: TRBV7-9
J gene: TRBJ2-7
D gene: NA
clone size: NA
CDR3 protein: CASSLVGQKWEF
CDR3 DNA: TGTGCCAGCAGCTTAGTTGGACAGAAGTGGGAGTTC

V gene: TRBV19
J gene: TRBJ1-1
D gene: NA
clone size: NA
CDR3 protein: CASSTGWNTEAFF
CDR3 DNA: TGTGCCAGTAGTACCGGTTGGAACACTGAAGCTTTCTTT

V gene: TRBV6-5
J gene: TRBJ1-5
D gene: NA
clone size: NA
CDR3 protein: CASSQRTVSNQPQHF
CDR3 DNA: TGTGCCAGCAGTCAGAGGACAGTTAGCAATCAGCCCCAGCATTTT

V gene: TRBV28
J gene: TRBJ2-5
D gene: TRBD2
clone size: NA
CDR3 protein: CASSLTTGGETQYF
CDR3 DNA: TGTGCCAGCAGTCTGACGACGGGAGGGGAGACCCAGTACTTC

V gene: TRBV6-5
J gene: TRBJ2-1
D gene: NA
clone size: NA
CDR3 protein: CASSTQGGPYNEQFF
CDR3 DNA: TGTGCCAGCAGTACCCAGGGTGGACCGTACAATGAGCAGTTCTTC

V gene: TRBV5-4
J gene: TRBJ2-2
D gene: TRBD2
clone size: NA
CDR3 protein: CASSPGLANTGELFF
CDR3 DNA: TGTGCCAGCAGCCCGGGACTAGCGAACACCGGGGAGCTGTTTTTT

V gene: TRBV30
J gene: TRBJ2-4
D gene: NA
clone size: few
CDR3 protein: CAWTGTAKNIQYF
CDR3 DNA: TGTGCCTGGACGGGTACCGCCAAAAACATTCAGTACTTC

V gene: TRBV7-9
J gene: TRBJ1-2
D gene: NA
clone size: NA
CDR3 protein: CASTATRGSDYGYTF
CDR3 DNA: TGTGCCAGCACGGCCACAAGGGGGAGTGACTATGGCTACACCTTC